The present T cell receptor (beta chain) was sequenced within a study of siplizumab effects on memory and regulatory T cells (dated 2019 in TCRdb). About the study as a whole: The study examined how the anti-CD2 antibody siplizumab affects alloreactive T-cell subsets in allogeneic mixed lymphocyte reactions built from human PBMCs.

Receptor amplification or capture employed the immunoSEQ multiplex PCR assay. Each sample had some 10^5 TCR templates assayed by the deep sequencing platform. Genomic DNA extracted from sorted T cells was the material used for TCRbeta CDR3 sequencing. As for the authors' bioinformatics: The R programming language was used for the clonal analysis of the TCRbeta CDR3 data. Comparing unstimulated samples against CFSE-low samples taken after the reaction was how alloreactive CD4+ and CD8+ clones were defined. Regulatory or non-regulatory origin of alloreactive CD4+ clones was assigned by matching sequences to the sorted unstimulated Treg and non-Treg repertoires. Held by TCRdb, this immuneACCESS table contains in-frame sequences only and omits some clones. Under half of the omission traces to an unresolved V gene where checked; the cause of the rest is unknown. That table is the source of V, J and clone size, and D and trimming were worked out from the DNA. In this sample the table shows over 95,000 clones, around 93% of which occur a single time. The biggest ten clones account for around 0.15% of the sample.

On this clone: The clone's antigen remains unknown. Qualities for individual bases were not recorded, and no much larger clone is one base off.

Broader findings and caveats from the paper: Sequences below about 10^-5 frequency were poorly captured, so only a minor fraction of alloreactive clones could be mapped to unstimulated subsets. The cumulative frequency of alloreactive sequences that could be traced back to unstimulated CD4+ memory T cells was significantly reduced by siplizumab. In reactions with siplizumab, an average of approximately 70% of mappable alloreactive CD4+ clones were Treg-derived, compared with roughly 27% in control reactions. Unstimulated naive T cells appeared to be more diverse than memory T cells, and naive cells seemed to make a substantial contribution to the alloresponse. The suppressive function of proliferating Tregs from siplizumab cultures was not functionally confirmed. About 75-96% of proliferating CD4+ or CD8+ clones could not be given a naive or memory phenotype.

Sorted unstimulated T cells and proliferating T cells recovered from mixed lymphocyte reactions underwent TCRbeta CDR3 sequencing. Fresh whole blood from more than 8 HLA-typed healthy donors was used as the source from which PBMCs were isolated. Unstimulated CD4+ non-regulatory T cells were FACS-sorted to map the origin of alloreactive clones. The cysteine opens and the phenylalanine closes a CDR3 of 14 amino acids. The CDR3 DNA has 42 bases and is translated from base 1. The germline V gene (reference sequence) supplies CDR1 SEHNR and CDR2 FQNEAQ. V trim: 5 bases; J trim: 1 base; unmatched bases: 4.

Sequencing was performed on non-Treg CD4+ T cells sorted from blood. The sample's cell subset or site label, in plain terms: FACS-sorted unstimulated CD4+ non-regulatory T cells. The sequence links TRBV7-9 to TRBJ2-5, and TRBD2 aligns with 7 junction nucleotides. The source is a human donor in good health. CDR3 protein: CASSRTSAQETQYF. The DNA sequence is as follows: TGTGCCAGCAGCCGTACTAGCGCCCAAGAGACCCAGTACTTC. The reference TRBV7-9 and TRBJ2-5 proteins fill in what lies around the CDR3, so the full variable domain reads DTGVSQNPRHKITKRGQNVTFRCDPISEHNRLYWYRQTLGQGPEFLTYFQNEAQLEKSRLLSDRFSAERPKGSFSTLEIQRTEQGDSAMYLCASSRTSAQETQYFGPGTRLLVL.